These 16 T cell receptor beta chains were all obtained from the same sample, sequenced in a study of blood T cell repertoires in COVID-19. TCRdb's table, derived via immunoSEQ multiplex PCR, lists solely in-frame clones and lacks some. This sample yields 270,000 or so clones, of which nearly 90% are seen a single time; approximately 2.3% belongs to the top ten. Material for sequencing was peripheral blood. These receptors all stem from a woman aged 60-75 years with COVID-19, enrolled during active disease.

This chain connects TRBV30 to TRBJ1-6, with D tentatively TRBD1 (6 bases). Germline V gene data show CDR1 as GTSNPN and CDR2 as SVGIG (reference sequence). The CDR3 is 13 amino acids. Between the trimmed V and J ends, which lost 2 bases and 7 bases, there was a span of 9 bases. The CDR3 loop reads CAWSTGLNSPLHF. The CDR3 nucleotides are TGTGCCTGGAGTACAGGGCTCAATTCACCCCTCCACTTT.

The chain has TRBV6-4 and TRBJ2-1, with 10 bases aligning to TRBD2. Germline CDR1 and CDR2: MRHNA and SNTAGT. V lost 0 bases to trimming and J lost 5 bases; unmatched junction nucleotides: 4. This CDR3 comprises 16 residues. The CDR3 coding sequence is TGTGCCAGCAGTGACTCTGCTAGCGGGGGAAACAATGAGCAGTTCTTC. It specifies CASSDSASGGNNEQFF.

The chain links TRBV19 to TRBJ1-5; 12 nucleotides match TRBD1. V lost 3 bases to trimming and J lost 6 bases; unmatched junction nucleotides: 9. Looked up from germline, CDR1 is LNHDA and CDR2 is SQIVND (reference sequence). This CDR3 is built from 17 residues. The CDR3 protein is CASSIGGQGAFSQPQHF. The DNA for the CDR3 is TGTGCCAGTAGTATTGGGGGACAGGGGGCGTTCTCTCAGCCCCAGCATTTT.

This chain joins TRBV7-9 and TRBJ1-2, with D perhaps TRBD1 (5 bases). Trimming removed 4 bases from V and 8 bases from J, with 17 bases in between. The V gene's germline CDR1 is SEHNR and CDR2 FQNEAQ (reference sequence). The CDR3 is 14 amino acids. The CDR3 DNA reads TGTGCCAGCAGCTCCGCAGGGAACCCAGGGGGCTACACCTTC. It yields the protein CASSSAGNPGGYTF.

This sequence joins TRBV7-9 and TRBJ1-1; D is ambiguous. Germline V gene sequence: CDR1 SEHNR, CDR2 FQNEAQ (reference sequence). V was trimmed by 1 base and J by 6 bases, leaving 6 bases between them. CDR3 length equals 12 residues. The CDR3 DNA is TGTGCCAGCAGCTTAGTGTTCGCTGAAGCTTTCTTT. Translating gives CASSLVFAEAFF. Combining the CDR3 with reference TRBV7-9 and TRBJ1-1 gives the whole variable domain DTGVSQNPRHKITKRGQNVTFRCDPISEHNRLYWYRQTLGQGPEFLTYFQNEAQLEKSRLLSDRFSAERPKGSFSTLEIQRTEQGDSAMYLCASSLVFAEAFFGQGTRLTVV.

The chain employs TRBV4-1 and TRBJ1-2, with TRBD1 as a possible D gene (5 bases). Germline CDR1 reads MGHRA; CDR2 reads YSYEKL. The CDR3 totals 14 residues. Trimming left V 3 bases short and J 8 bases short, with 16 bases between. The CDR3 coding sequence is TGCGCCAGCAGCCAGGACACAGGACGGCGGGGCTACACCTTC. Amino acids: CASSQDTGRRGYTF.

This rearrangement joins TRBV30 to TRBJ1-5; D is undetermined. Germline lookup yields CDR1 GTSNPN and CDR2 SVGIG (reference sequence). Trimming removed 5 bases from V and 2 bases from J, with 10 bases in between. The CDR3 length is 13 residues. The CDR3 protein is CAWGRGGNQPQHF. Here the CDR3 DNA reads TGTGCCTGGGGCCGGGGTGGCAATCAGCCCCAGCATTTT.

The rearrangement links TRBV30 to TRBJ2-7; TRBD1 matches 7 bases. CDR1 and CDR2 from the germline V gene are GTSNPN and SVGIG (reference sequence). The CDR3 contains 14 residues. The junction had 8 bases not matched to a gene; V was cut back by 5 bases and J by 1 base. The CDR3 DNA sequence: TGTGCCTGGGAACCGAAGGGGGCTTCCTACGAGCAGTACTTC. Its translation: CAWEPKGASYEQYF.

The V and J genes are TRBV10-3 and TRBJ1-6; D remains ambiguous. Trimming took off 7 bases at V and 7 bases at J, with 14 bases between the two ends. The CDR3 has 14 residues. CDR1 and CDR2 (germline): ENHRY, SYGVKD. CDR3 loop: CAITSGSQNSPLHF. CDR3 nucleotide sequence: TGTGCCATCACATCCGGGAGCCAGAATTCACCCCTCCACTTT.

The rearrangement uses TRBV14 and TRBJ1-1, with unresolved D. Germline-derived CDR1 and CDR2 are SGHDN and FVKESK. The CDR3 is made up of 16 amino acids. V lost 4 bases, J lost 5 bases, and 20 bases lay in between. CDR3 in amino acids: CASSLRARPARTEAFF. The CDR3 DNA reads as TGTGCCAGCAGCCTGCGGGCTCGCCCGGCGAGGACTGAAGCTTTCTTT.

This rearrangement joins TRBV10-3 to TRBJ1-5; D unclear. Germline V lookup: CDR1 ENHRY, CDR2 SYGVKD. The CDR3 loop spans 13 amino acids. The V end was cut by 3 bases, the J end by 0 bases, with 3 bases between. CDR3 sequence (DNA): TGTGCCATCAGTGACGGTAGCAATCAGCCCCAGCATTTT. It is translated as CAISDGSNQPQHF.

The chain uses TRBV3-1 (or the pseudogene TRBV3-2) and TRBJ1-4, with 7 bases that match TRBD1. This CDR3 region has 15 residues. CDR1 and CDR2 (germline): LGHDT, YNNKEL (reference sequence). V trimming: 5 bases; J trimming: 1 base; junction bases outside the gene matches: 4. The DNA for the CDR3 is TGTGCCAGCAGCAGGGGGCTTGGAACTAATGAAAAACTGTTTTTT. This translates into CASSRGLGTNEKLFF.

The rearrangement links TRBV19 to TRBJ1-1, with 11 bases identical to TRBD1. Germline CDR1 reads LNHDA; CDR2 reads SQIVND (reference sequence). The CDR3 covers 16 residues. J was trimmed by 0 bases and V by 7 bases; bases with no gene match: 7. The chain's CDR3 is CASKGQGVGMNTEAFF. CDR3 coding DNA: TGTGCCAGTAAGGGACAGGGGGTTGGGATGAACACTGAAGCTTTCTTT.

This clone was counted a single time. J is TRBJ1-5 and V is TRBV9; tentatively, D is TRBD1 (5 bases). V lost 4 bases and J 1 base, leaving 12 bases between the germline ends. CDR1 and CDR2 (germline): SGDLS, YYNGEE. The CDR3 sequence is 15 residues long. The CDR3 here is CASSPTGGSNQPQHF. DNA of the CDR3: TGTGCCAGCAGCCCCACCGGGGGAAGCAATCAGCCCCAGCATTTT.

The rearrangement uses TRBV18 and TRBJ2-3; TRBD1 agrees at 9 bases. CDR1 and CDR2 from the germline V gene are KGHSH and LQKENI. J was trimmed by 6 bases and V by 2 bases; bases with no gene match: 12. The CDR3 runs to 17 residues. The CDR3 DNA reads as TGTGCCAGCTCACCATCGATCAACAGGGGGCTTAGGGATACGCAGTATTTT. Protein: CASSPSINRGLRDTQYF.

This chain connects TRBV6-5 to TRBJ1-4; D unclear. The ends were cut back, 5 bases at V and 7 bases at J, with 14 bases in the middle. Looked up from germline, CDR1 is MNHEY and CDR2 is SVGAGI. The CDR3 is made up of 14 amino acids. CDR3 in DNA: TGTGCCAGCAGTCTCGGGAACACGGGTGAAAAACTGTTTTTT. Translated, it gives CASSLGNTGEKLFF.